This T cell receptor (beta chain) is from a study of T cell responses to AZD1222 COVID-19 vaccine. Findings and caveats of the study: The donor cohort was predominantly white British with a female majority, and clonal diversity may have been underestimated.

There are 15 residues in the CDR3. The V gene end was trimmed by 5 bases and the J gene end by 6 bases; junction bases not matched to a gene: 9. Germline V CDR1 and CDR2: MDHEN, SYDVKM. About this clone: Its antigen is currently unknown.

Sequenced by immunoSEQ multiplex PCR; TCRdb stores in-frame clones only, minus some. The data hold about 81,000 clones, with around 92% observed a single time. The material sequenced was peripheral blood, taken on day 0 of AZD1222 vaccination. The chain has TRBV28 and TRBJ2-7; 11 bases map to TRBD1. The receptor comes from an adult in good health. The CDR3 reads CASSPPGQGAREQYF. The DNA for the CDR3 is TGTGCCAGCAGTCCACCCGGACAGGGGGCGCGCGAGCAGTACTTC.